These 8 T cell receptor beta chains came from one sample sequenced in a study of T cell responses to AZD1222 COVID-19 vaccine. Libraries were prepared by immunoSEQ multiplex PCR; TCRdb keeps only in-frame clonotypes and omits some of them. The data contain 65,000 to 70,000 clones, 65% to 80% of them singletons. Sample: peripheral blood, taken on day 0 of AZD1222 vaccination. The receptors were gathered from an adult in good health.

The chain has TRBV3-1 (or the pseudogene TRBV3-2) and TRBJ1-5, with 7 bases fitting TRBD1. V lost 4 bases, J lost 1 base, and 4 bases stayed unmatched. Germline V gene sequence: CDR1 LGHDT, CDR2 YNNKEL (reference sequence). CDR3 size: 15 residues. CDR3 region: CASSRRQGSNQPQHF. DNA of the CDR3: TGTGCCAGCAGCCGCAGACAGGGCAGCAATCAGCCCCAGCATTTT.

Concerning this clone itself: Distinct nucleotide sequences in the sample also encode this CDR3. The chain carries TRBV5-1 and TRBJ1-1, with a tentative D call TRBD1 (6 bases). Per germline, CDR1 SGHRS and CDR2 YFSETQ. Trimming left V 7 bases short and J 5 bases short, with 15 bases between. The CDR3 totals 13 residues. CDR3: CASRQAPGTEAFF. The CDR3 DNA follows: TGCGCCAGCCGACAGGCGCCGGGGACTGAAGCTTTCTTT.

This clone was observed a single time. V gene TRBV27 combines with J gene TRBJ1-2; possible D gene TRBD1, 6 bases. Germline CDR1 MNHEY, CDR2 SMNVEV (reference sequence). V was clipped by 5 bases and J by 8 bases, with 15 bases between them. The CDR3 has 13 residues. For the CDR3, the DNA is TGTGCCAGCAGTCGAAAGGGGGTCGACGGCTACACCTTC. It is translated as CASSRKGVDGYTF.

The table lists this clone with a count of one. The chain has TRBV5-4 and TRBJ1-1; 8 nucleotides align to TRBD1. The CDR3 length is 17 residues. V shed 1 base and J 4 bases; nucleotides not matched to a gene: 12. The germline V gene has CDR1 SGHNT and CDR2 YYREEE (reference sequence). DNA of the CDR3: TGTGCCAGCAGCTTGAGCACAGGGGGAGGAAGAGGCACTGAAGCTTTCTTT. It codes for CASSLSTGGGRGTEAFF.

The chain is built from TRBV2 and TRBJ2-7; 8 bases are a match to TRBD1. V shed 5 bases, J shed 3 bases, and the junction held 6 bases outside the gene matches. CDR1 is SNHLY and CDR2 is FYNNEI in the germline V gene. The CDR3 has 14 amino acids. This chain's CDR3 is CASSRGTGRYEQYF. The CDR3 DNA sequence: TGTGCCAGCAGTAGAGGGACAGGACGCTACGAGCAGTACTTC.

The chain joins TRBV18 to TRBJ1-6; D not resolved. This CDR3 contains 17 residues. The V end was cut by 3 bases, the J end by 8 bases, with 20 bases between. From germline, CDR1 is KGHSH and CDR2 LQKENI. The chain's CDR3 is CASSPPGAQGGDSPLHF. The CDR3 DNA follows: TGTGCCAGCTCACCCCCGGGAGCTCAAGGCGGCGATTCACCCCTCCACTTT.

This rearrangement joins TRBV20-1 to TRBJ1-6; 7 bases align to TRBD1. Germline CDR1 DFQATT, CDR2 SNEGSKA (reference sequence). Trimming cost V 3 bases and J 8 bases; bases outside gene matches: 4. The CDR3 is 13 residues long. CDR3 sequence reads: CSASTGVDSPLHF. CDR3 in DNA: TGCAGTGCTAGTACAGGGGTGGATTCACCCCTCCACTTT.

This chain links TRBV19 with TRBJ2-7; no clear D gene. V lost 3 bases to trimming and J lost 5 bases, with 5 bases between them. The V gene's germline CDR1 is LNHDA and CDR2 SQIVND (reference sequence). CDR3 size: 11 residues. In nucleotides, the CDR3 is TGTGCCAGTAGTATGACTGACGAGCAGTACTTC. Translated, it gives CASSMTDEQYF. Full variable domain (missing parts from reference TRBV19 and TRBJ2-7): DGGITQSPKYLFRKEGQNVTLSCEQNLNHDAMYWYRQDPGQGLRLIYYSQIVNDFQKGDIAEGYSVSREKKESFPLTVTSAQKNPTAFYLCASSMTDEQYFGPGTRLTVT.